One and the same sample provided the 13 T cell receptor beta chains below, sequenced in a study of CD8 T cells in ankylosing spondylitis. From the 5' RACE reads, TCRdb called clonotypes with MiXCR, one entry per CDR3 protein. The data contain about 140,000 distinct CDR3 sequences, roughly 8.4% of them singletons. Sample: synovial fluid, either unsorted or a sorted T cell fraction (not recorded which). The receptor set was obtained from a male donor with ankylosing spondylitis.

This clonotype was detected ten times or more. The genes are TRBV2 and TRBJ2-1, with D tentatively TRBD2 (6 bases). This CDR3 has 14 residues. CDR1 is SNHLY, CDR2 FYNNEI, per germline. V lost 7 bases and J lost 4, with 14 bases in between. This chain's CDR3 is CASNPGAFYNEQFF. The CDR3 DNA reads as TGTGCCAGCAACCCGGGAGCCTTTTACAATGAGCAGTTCTTC.

This clonotype has only a few counts. J is TRBJ2-7 and V is TRBV7-2; D perhaps matches TRBD1 (5 bases). The CDR3 is 14 amino acids. V dropped 3 bases and J dropped 3 bases, with 12 bases sitting between them. Germline lookup yields CDR1 SGHTA and CDR2 FQGNSA. CDR3 bases: TGTGCCAGCAGCTTCACAGGAGCCTACTACGAGCAGTACTTC. Translation: CASSFTGAYYEQYF. Filled out from reference TRBV7-2 and TRBJ2-7, the complete variable domain reads GAGVSQSPSNKVTEKGKDVELRCDPISGHTALYWYRQSLGQGLEFLIYFQGNSAPDKSGLPSDRFSAERTGGSVSTLTIQRTQQEDSAVYLCASSFTGAYYEQYFGPGTRLTVT.

Ten or more counts support this clonotype. The chain couples TRBV6-5 to TRBJ2-5; tentative D call: TRBD1 (6 bases). Germline CDR1 MNHEY, CDR2 SVGAGI. There are 14 residues in the CDR3. Trimming removed 2 bases from V and 1 base from J, with 8 bases in between. The CDR3 loop is CASSYGGPQETQYF. CDR3 in DNA: TGTGCCAGCAGTTACGGGGGCCCCCAAGAGACCCAGTACTTC.

This clonotype was picked up a small number of times. The chain joins TRBV6-1 to TRBJ2-2, with 15 nucleotides matching TRBD2. J was trimmed by 3 bases and V by 6 bases; bases with no gene match: 5. CDR1 and CDR2 (germline): MNHNS, SASEGT. CDR3 length: 17 amino acids. Here the CDR3 reads CASRGLAGGMYTGELFF. CDR3 nucleotides: TGTGCCAGCAGAGGACTAGCGGGAGGGATGTACACCGGGGAGCTGTTTTTT.

This clonotype was seen repeatedly, ten times or more. This chain joins TRBV27 and TRBJ2-1; no firm D call. V shed 2 bases and J shed 4 bases, with 6 bases lying between them. The V gene's germline CDR1 is MNHEY and CDR2 SMNVEV (reference sequence). The CDR3 sequence is 13 residues long. CDR3 protein: CASSLNLYNEQFF. CDR3 nucleotide sequence: TGTGCCAGCAGTTTAAATCTATACAATGAGCAGTTCTTC.

There are many counts of this clonotype. The chain uses TRBV7-2 and TRBJ2-1; D ambiguous. V was trimmed by 7 bases and J by 0 bases, leaving 13 bases between them. The CDR3 is 15 amino acids. Germline CDR1 reads SGHTA; CDR2 reads FQGNSA. In nucleotides, the CDR3 is TGTGCCAGCACCTCTGACTTCAGCTCCTACAATGAGCAGTTCTTC. Its translation: CASTSDFSSYNEQFF.

There are many counts of this clonotype. V is TRBV5-1 and J is TRBJ1-2; 7 bases agree with TRBD1. Trimming took 5 bases from V and 3 from J; bases not matched to a gene: 4. There are 13 residues in the CDR3. Germline-derived CDR1 and CDR2 are SGHRS and YFSETQ. The CDR3 bases are TGCGCCAGCAGTTCCCAGGGGGACTATGGCTACACCTTC. This translates into CASSSQGDYGYTF.

The chain links TRBV5-1 to TRBJ2-3; tentatively, D is TRBD1 or TRBD2 (5 bases each). From germline, CDR1 is SGHRS and CDR2 YFSETQ. The V and J ends lost 1 base and 5 bases respectively, with 11 bases between them. This CDR3 is 14 amino acids long. This chain's CDR3 is CASSLLGTGDTQYF. DNA of the CDR3: TGCGCCAGCAGCTTGTTAGGGACCGGAGATACGCAGTATTTT. Full variable domain (remainder filled in from reference TRBV5-1 and TRBJ2-3): KAGVTQTPRYLIKTRGQQVTLSCSPISGHRSVSWYQQTPGQGLQFLFEYFSETQRNKGNFPGRFSGRQFSNSRSEMNVSTLELGDSALYLCASSLLGTGDTQYFGPGTRLTVL.

This clonotype was recorded a few times. The chain couples TRBV20-1 to TRBJ2-7; 13 bases match TRBD2. Germline CDR1 DFQATT, CDR2 SNEGSKA (reference sequence). The CDR3 length is 15 residues. V was clipped by 0 bases and J by 3 bases; unmatched bases: 2. CDR3 nucleotide sequence: TGCAGTGCTAGAGATCGACTAGCGGGAGGCTACGAGCAGTACTTC. Its protein is CSARDRLAGGYEQYF.

The chain recombines TRBV5-6 with TRBJ2-7; 8 positions agree with TRBD1. The CDR3 has 17 amino acids. CDR1 is SGHDT, CDR2 YYEEEE, per germline. V dropped 3 bases and J dropped 2; count of bases not matched to a gene: 13. CDR3 sequence reads: CASSSTGIPGQAYEQYF. The DNA of the CDR3 is TGTGCCAGCAGCTCAACAGGTATCCCGGGACAGGCCTACGAGCAGTACTTC.

The V call is TRBV20-1, the J call TRBJ2-3, with D possibly matching TRBD2 (5 bases). Per germline, CDR1 DFQATT and CDR2 SNEGSKA (reference sequence). The CDR3 spans 15 residues. Between the trimmed V and J ends, which lost 6 bases and 0 bases, there was a span of 16 bases. CDR3 bases: TGCAGTGCCCCAAAGAGCGGCGCTAGCACAGATACGCAGTATTTT. Translating gives CSAPKSGASTDTQYF.

The chain is built from TRBV5-6 and TRBJ2-7; D tentatively fits TRBD1 or TRBD2 (5 bases each). The V gene's germline CDR1 is SGHDT and CDR2 YYEEEE. The V and J ends lost 5 bases and 3 bases respectively, with 12 bases between them. The CDR3 spans 13 residues. CDR3 nucleotides: TGTGCCAGCAGGACCGGGACCCACTACGAGCAGTACTTC. Protein product: CASRTGTHYEQYF.

This clonotype was counted between two and nine times. This chain connects TRBV5-5 to TRBJ2-1; 9 nucleotides match TRBD1. The J segment lost 15 bases and the V segment lost 3 bases, leaving 7 bases of the junction unmatched. Per the germline V gene, CDR1 is SGHKS and CDR2 is YYEKEE (reference sequence). This CDR3 contains 12 residues. The CDR3 reads CASSWWTGASFF. The CDR3 coding sequence is TGTGCCAGCAGCTGGTGGACAGGGGCGTCGTTCTTC.